This T cell receptor (beta chain) was captured by sequencing in a study of T cell repertoires in cytomegalovirus infection. This clonotype was seen a few times. The target antigen is unknown. TCRdb re-called the reads through MiXCR, storing one row per CDR3 protein. This table has about 51,000 distinct CDR3 sequences, around 20% appearing once. The sample was CD8+ T cells from cultured PBMCs, taken from culture after CMV antigen stimulation. The sequence was collected from a human donor in good health (CMV status not recorded). Some clones in this sample may be carry-over from other donors' samples.

CDR3 DNA sequence: TGCGCCAGCAGCCAAGATCCGGGGACAGGGGCTGAAAAACTGTTTTTT. Its protein is CASSQDPGTGAEKLFF. The chain combines TRBV4-3 with TRBJ1-4; 10 nucleotides line up with TRBD1. The CDR3 is 16 residues long. Germline V CDR1 and CDR2: LGHNA, YSLEER. The junction had 5 bases not matched to a gene; V was cut back by 0 bases and J by 7 bases.